This T cell receptor beta chain was profiled in a study of cytomegalovirus exposure and HLA in healthy donors. Overall study: Around 78 million unique TCRs, all from HLA-typed donors, were included in an early release of the data. Study-level points and caveats: Rates of TCR association differed by HLA locus in a later analysis, with DRB1 highest and HLA-C lowest. Sequencing depth roughly uniform across donors was assumed in presence/absence analyses.

Germline CDR1 is SGHDT and CDR2 is YYEEEE. The trim removed 4 bases at V and 6 bases at J, leaving 3 bases unmatched. The CDR3 is 14 residues long. Likely unrecorded immune exposures existed in these nominally healthy donors. Primers included in the PCR were 60 Vbeta and 13 Jbeta primers. Profiling relied on immunoSEQ multiplex PCR, and the TCRdb table lists in-frame clones only, not all of them. Among around 110,000 clones listed, 73% were seen once. Points on this clone: Its antigen is undetermined.

The rearrangement links TRBV5-6 to TRBJ2-4; 11 bases fit TRBD1. Source material: PBMCs. This clonotype originated in a man in his thirties or forties in good health and CMV-seronegative. CDR3 sequence reads: CASSGTGGRNIQYF. The CDR3 nucleotides are TGTGCCAGCAGCGGGACAGGGGGGCGAAACATTCAGTACTTC.